These T cell receptor beta chains were read from a single sample in a study of blood T cell repertoires in COVID-19. Some clones are missing from TCRdb's copy, which holds only in-frame ones; the method was immunoSEQ multiplex PCR. The profile covers a few hundred thousand clones, with 87% appearing a single time and roughly 6.2% taken by the ten largest. The sample was peripheral blood. These receptors all come from a man aged 60-69 years who had recovered from COVID-19. Each CDR3 is given with its conserved first and last residue. The D gene is left open where the match is weak. Where a row states a size, it is once, few, many or the class of an expanded clone; other rows omit it.

d_call | clone_size | j_call | v_call | cdr3_aa | cdr3_nt
- | - | TRBJ2-7 | TRBV21-1 | CASSKGGRVYEQYF | TGTGCCAGCAGCAAAGGGGGGCGGGTCTACGAGCAGTACTTC
TRBD2 | - | TRBJ2-2 | TRBV5-1 | CASSLVAGGTGELFF | TGCGCCAGCAGCTTAGTTGCGGGAGGTACCGGGGAGCTGTTTTTT
- | - | TRBJ1-5 | TRBV9 | CASSDYRVRRNQPQHF | TGTGCCAGCAGCGATTACAGGGTACGGCGCAATCAGCCCCAGCATTTT
- | - | TRBJ2-1 | TRBV11-2 | CASSLNAGHEQFF | TGTGCCAGCAGCCTCAACGCGGGGCATGAGCAGTTCTTC
TRBD1 | - | TRBJ2-7 | TRBV28 | CASNPGQGGLNEQYF | TGTGCCAGCAACCCGGGACAGGGGGGTTTAAACGAGCAGTACTTC
TRBD2 | - | TRBJ2-3 | TRBV10-3 | CAISLSRGAGVSDTQYF | TGTGCCATCAGTCTATCGAGGGGAGCGGGAGTGTCAGATACGCAGTATTTT
- | - | TRBJ1-6 | TRBV28 | CASRTSTGLGSLHF | TGTGCCAGCAGAACGTCGACAGGCCTGGGATCCCTCCACTTT
TRBD1 | - | TRBJ1-2 | TRBV5-4 | CASSHKVDRGGYGYTF | TGTGCCAGCAGCCATAAAGTGGACAGGGGTGGCTATGGCTACACCTTC
- | - | TRBJ1-1 | TRBV6-2/TRBV6-3 | CASSYRIPDTWNTEAFF | TGTGCCAGCAGTTACAGAATCCCCGACACGTGGAACACTGAAGCTTTCTTT
TRBD1 | - | TRBJ1-1 | TRBV30 | CACDRGGKVNTEAFF | TGTGCCTGCGACCGAGGGGGCAAAGTGAACACTGAAGCTTTCTTT
- | once | TRBJ2-1 | TRBV3-1/TRBV3-2 | CASSQRPGGRLYNEQFF | TGTGCCAGCAGCCAACGGCCCGGGGGGCGGCTCTACAATGAGCAGTTCTTC
- | - | TRBJ1-5 | TRBV19 | CASSTSTGSNQPQHF | TGTGCCAGTAGTACCTCGACAGGTAGCAATCAGCCCCAGCATTTT
- | once | TRBJ2-7 | TRBV5-1 | CASSLDPLGQRRSYEQYF | TGCGCCAGCAGCTTGGACCCTTTAGGACAGCGCCGCTCCTACGAGCAGTACTTC
- | - | TRBJ2-1 | TRBV30 | CAWRSWAVGDEQFF | TGTGCCTGGAGGTCTTGGGCAGTCGGCGATGAGCAGTTCTTC
- | once | TRBJ2-7 | TRBV6-5 | CASSSPGLIYEQYF | TGTGCCAGCAGCTCTCCGGGACTTATCTACGAGCAGTACTTC
- | - | TRBJ1-6 | TRBV6-2/TRBV6-3 | CASSPRAASPNSPLHF | TGTGCCAGCAGCCCGCGGGCAGCTTCACCTAATTCACCCCTCCACTTT
- | - | TRBJ1-1 | TRBV5-6 | CASSSPGVIGTEAFF | TGTGCCAGCAGCTCTCCAGGGGTTATCGGCACTGAAGCTTTCTTT